Below, 11 T cell receptor beta chains from the same sample are listed, as sequenced in a study of T-cell reconstitution after alpha-beta-depleted transplantation in children. Unique molecular identifiers featured in how the TCRbeta library was prepared. Via MiXCR, TCRdb re-called the PCR reads, giving one row per CDR3 protein. The sample consists of some 490,000 distinct CDR3 sequences, approximately 12% of them appearing once. The material was PBMCs from the stem cell graft donor, obtained from the stem cell graft. The receptor source for this set is a human donor who donated a stem cell graft to a child with combined immunodeficiency.

The CDR3: CASRGPVSETQYF. CDR3 nucleotide sequence: TGTGCCAGCCGGGGTCCGGTCTCGGAGACCCAGTACTTC. The gene calls are TRBV7-9 and TRBJ2-5; tentatively, D is TRBD2 (5 bases). The germline CDR1 and CDR2 sequences are SEHNR and FQNEAQ (reference sequence). This CDR3 contains 13 residues. Trimming took off 8 bases at V and 5 bases at J, with 15 bases between the two ends. Full variable domain (missing parts from reference TRBV7-9 and TRBJ2-5): DTGVSQNPRHKITKRGQNVTFRCDPISEHNRLYWYRQTLGQGPEFLTYFQNEAQLEKSRLLSDRFSAERPKGSFSTLEIQRTEQGDSAMYLCASRGPVSETQYFGPGTRLLVL.

This clonotype showed up many times. The chain joins TRBV5-1 to TRBJ2-1; the match to TRBD2 covers 8 bases. The CDR3 is 13 amino acids. V shed 4 bases, J shed 15 bases, and the junction held 12 bases outside the gene matches. Germline V gene sequence: CDR1 SGHRS, CDR2 YFSETQ. The CDR3 sequence is CASSPESGSSLFF. CDR3 nucleotides: TGCGCCAGCAGCCCGGAGAGCGGGAGTAGTCTGTTCTTC.

V gene TRBV3-1 combines with J gene TRBJ2-3; D is unclear. Per germline, CDR1 LGHDT and CDR2 YNNKEL (reference sequence). Trimming stripped 1 base from V and 1 base from J, with 12 bases between. The CDR3 is 16 amino acids. CDR3 coding DNA: TGTGCCAGCAGCCAAGGGAACGGAAGGGGCACAGATACGCAGTATTTT. Its protein product is CASSQGNGRGTDTQYF.

In this sample, this clonotype turned up many times. This chain connects TRBV10-3 to TRBJ2-3; 10 positions agree with TRBD2. The ends lost 6 bases at V and 0 bases at J; junction bases unmatched: 12. CDR3 size: 18 residues. The germline gives CDR1 ENHRY, CDR2 SYGVKD. Written as DNA, the CDR3 is TGTGCCATCAGCTTGCTAGCGGGAGAGGGTTTGAGCACAGATACGCAGTATTTT. Protein product: CAISLLAGEGLSTDTQYF.

This clonotype was observed a handful of times. The J gene is TRBJ1-3, the V gene TRBV4-3; D call uncertain. V gave up 8 bases and J gave up 3 bases, with 8 bases separating them. The CDR3 length is 12 residues. Germline assignment: CDR1 LGHNA and CDR2 YSLEER. The CDR3 DNA follows: TGCGCCAGCGGATACGTTGGAAACACCATATATTTT. Translating it yields CASGYVGNTIYF.

This chain joins TRBV11-2 and TRBJ1-1; D remains unclear. The length of the CDR3 is 13 residues. V was shortened by 5 bases and J by 1 base, with 8 bases between the two germline ends. The germline V gene has CDR1 SGHAT and CDR2 FQNNGV. CDR3 in DNA: TGTGCCAGCAGCACACGACGGAACACTGAAGCTTTCTTT. Translating gives CASSTRRNTEAFF.

In this sample, this clonotype turned up a few times. The rearrangement links TRBV12-3 or TRBV12-4 to TRBJ2-1; TRBD2 matches at 8 bases. The J segment lost 0 bases and the V segment lost 8 bases, leaving 12 bases of the junction unmatched. This CDR3 has 17 amino acids. The CDR3 sequence is CASRPLTGGASYNEQFF. As DNA, the CDR3 is TGTGCCAGCCGTCCTCTCACCGGGGGGGCCTCCTACAATGAGCAGTTCTTC.

The rearrangement uses TRBV20-1 and TRBJ2-7; TRBD2 matches 9 bases. The germline CDR1 and CDR2 sequences are DFQATT and SNEGSKA (reference sequence). The CDR3 extends over 14 amino acids. The J segment lost 4 bases and the V segment lost 6 bases, leaving 10 bases of the junction unmatched. CDR3 in DNA: TGCAGTGCCGTTAGCGGGAGTGGAGTTTACGAGCAGTACTTC. As protein: CSAVSGSGVYEQYF.

The chain recombines TRBV12-3 or TRBV12-4 with TRBJ2-5, with a weak D call TRBD2 (6 bases). The V and J ends lost 3 bases and 4 bases respectively, with 12 bases between them. The CDR3 has 14 residues. CDR3 DNA: TGTGCCAGCAGTTTCCTCGGGAGTTCAGAGACCCAGTACTTC. Its protein is CASSFLGSSETQYF.

This clonotype has a handful of counts. This chain joins TRBV5-6 and TRBJ2-3; D gene uncertain. V lost 2 bases to trimming and J lost 1 base, with 14 bases between them. Per germline, CDR1 SGHDT and CDR2 YYEEEE. CDR3 length: 16 residues. CDR3 protein: CASSFSVDLRTDTQYF. The DNA for the CDR3 is TGTGCCAGCAGCTTTTCGGTCGATCTACGCACAGATACGCAGTATTTT.

In its sample, this clonotype was seen a few times. The gene calls are TRBV9 and TRBJ1-1, with unresolved D. The germline gives CDR1 SGDLS, CDR2 YYNGEE. Trimming took 2 bases from V and 3 from J, leaving 8 bases between them. The CDR3 has 13 residues. The CDR3 is CASSVDFDTEAFF. In DNA form, the CDR3 reads TGTGCCAGCAGCGTTGACTTTGACACTGAAGCTTTCTTT.